This T cell receptor (beta chain) was sequenced in a study of siplizumab effects on memory and regulatory T cells. Clones were sequenced by immunoSEQ multiplex PCR, and TCRdb holds only the in-frame ones, with some missing. The sample includes 80,000 to 130,000 clones, about 90% seen only once; the top ten take around 0.68%. This clone was seen just once. Germline V gene sequence: CDR1 SEHNR, CDR2 FQNEAQ (reference sequence). The CDR3 consists of 13 residues. Deletions cut 2 bases from V and 7 bases from J, with 6 bases between. V usage is TRBV7-9 and J usage is TRBJ1-6; no definite D call. This clonotype was sampled from a human donor in good health. Sequencing was carried out using Tregs sorted from blood. In DNA, the CDR3 is TGTGCCAGCAGCTTACGGATAAATTCACCCCTCCACTTT. Its translation is CASSLRINSPLHF.